This TCR beta chain was profiled in a study of CD8+CD57+ T cells in acquired aplastic anemia. In the study overall: The average for DNA from sorted CD4+ and CD8+ cells was around 3.4 ug. Overall study results and limits: Between the patient and control groups, CD8+ Simpson's diversity did not differ significantly. Both patients and controls carried the same twenty-nine CD8+ CDR3 sequences.

The authors sequenced patients whose flow cytometry had shown CD8+CD57+ cell expansion. This CDR3 region has 19 residues. CDR1 and CDR2 (germline): SGHVT, SQSDAQ. V gave up 1 base and J gave up 1 base, with 20 bases separating them. Comments on this clonotype: Antigen specificity is unknown.

Genomic DNA acted as the template from which TCR beta VDJ combination and CDR3 sequence profiling were carried out. Using its own MiXCR run on the reads, TCRdb lists one record per CDR3 protein. Altogether 200,000 to 250,000 distinct CDR3 sequences are present, about 62% being singletons, with the ten largest covering roughly 61%. The V call is TRBV7-4, the J call TRBJ2-1; D may be TRBD2 (5 bases). The origin of this receptor is a human donor with aplastic anemia. Material for sequencing was sorted CD4+, CD8+, or CD8+CD57+ T cells (not recorded which) from PBMCs. This CDR3 is CASSLGGHTKYQSYNEQFF. In DNA, the CDR3 is TGTGCCAGCAGCTTAGGAGGGCACACGAAGTATCAATCCTACAATGAGCAGTTCTTC.